This TCR beta chain comes out of a study of patients and donors after allogeneic stem cell transplantation. The CDR3 contains 14 residues. Germline assignment: CDR1 SGHRS and CDR2 YFSETQ. Trimming took off 4 bases at V and 5 bases at J, with 15 bases between the two ends. A single record per CDR3 protein comes from TCRdb applying MiXCR to the RT-PCR reads. The table records roughly 200,000 distinct CDR3 sequences, roughly 38% of them present only once. The sample taken for sequencing was blood, either unsorted or a sorted T cell fraction (not recorded which). This chain joins TRBV5-1 and TRBJ1-1; unclear D gene. The clonotype comes from a human donor who was either an allogeneic HSCT recipient or a stem cell or donor lymphocyte infusion donor (not recorded which). It is not recorded whose cells these are; they may come from a transplant donor. The CDR3 sequence is CASSPQPVGTEAFF. For the CDR3, the DNA is TGCGCCAGCAGCCCGCAGCCGGTTGGGACTGAAGCTTTCTTT.